This TCR beta chain is from a study of regulatory T cells in long-lasting Graves disease. Details on this clonotype: The antigen remains unidentified.

Time point meaning: newly diagnosed GD, antithyroid drugs for less than 3 months. RNA isolated from PBMCs was used to make the TCR library. Study-level points and caveats: No thyroid tissue was studied; the work used peripheral blood only. Since the sample size was small, accuracy may have been reduced.

Arm-PCR with iRepertoire HTBI primers amplified the CDR3 regions for these TCR beta libraries. TCRdb called the multiplex PCR reads again in MiXCR, with one record for every CDR3 protein. This sample carries around 250,000 distinct CDR3 sequences, around 20% of them seen once, and the ten largest clones take roughly 14%. CDR1 and CDR2 from the germline V gene are LGHNA and YSLEER. This CDR3 is built from 16 residues. V was clipped by 4 bases and J by 12 bases, with 25 bases between them. The sequenced sample was peripheral blood mononuclear cells (PBMCs), obtained at new diagnosis, from a patient treated with antithyroid drugs. The V and J genes are TRBV4-3 and TRBJ2-1, with D perhaps TRBD1 or TRBD2 (5 bases each). The receptor's source is a female donor with Graves disease. This chain's CDR3 is CASSPFLPGAPLSQFF. DNA for the CDR3: TGCGCCAGCAGCCCATTCTTGCCCGGGGCCCCTCTCTCGCAGTTCTTC.